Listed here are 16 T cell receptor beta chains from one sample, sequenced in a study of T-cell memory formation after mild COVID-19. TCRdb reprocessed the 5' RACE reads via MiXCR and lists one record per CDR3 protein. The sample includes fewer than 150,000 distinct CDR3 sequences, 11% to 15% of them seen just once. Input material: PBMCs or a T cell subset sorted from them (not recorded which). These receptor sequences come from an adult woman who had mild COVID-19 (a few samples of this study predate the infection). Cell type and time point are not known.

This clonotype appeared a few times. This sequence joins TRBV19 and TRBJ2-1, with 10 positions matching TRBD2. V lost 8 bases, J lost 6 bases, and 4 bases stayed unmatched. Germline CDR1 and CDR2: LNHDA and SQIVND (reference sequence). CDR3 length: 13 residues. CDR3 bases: TGTGCCAGTGGTCTAGCGGGAGTCAATGAGCAGTTCTTC. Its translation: CASGLAGVNEQFF.

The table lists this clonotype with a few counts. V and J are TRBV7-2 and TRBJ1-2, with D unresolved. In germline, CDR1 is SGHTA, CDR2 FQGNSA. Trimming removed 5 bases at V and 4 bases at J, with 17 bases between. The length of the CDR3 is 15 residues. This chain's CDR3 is CASSPVLGATYGYTF. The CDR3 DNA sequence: TGTGCCAGCAGCCCTGTTTTGGGTGCGACCTATGGCTACACCTTC. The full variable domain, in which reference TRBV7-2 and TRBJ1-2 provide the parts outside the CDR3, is GAGVSQSPSNKVTEKGKDVELRCDPISGHTALYWYRQSLGQGLEFLIYFQGNSAPDKSGLPSDRFSAERTGGSVSTLTIQRTQQEDSAVYLCASSPVLGATYGYTFGSGTRLTVV.

CDR3 sequence reads: CASSRELGGQETQYF. The CDR3 DNA reads as TGTGCCAGCAGTCGCGAGTTGGGGGGACAAGAGACCCAGTACTTC. J is TRBJ2-5 and V is TRBV6-5, with D perhaps matching TRBD2 (6 bases). The germline CDR1 and CDR2 sequences are MNHEY and SVGAGI. The germline V and J ends were trimmed by 5 bases and 2 bases, with 15 bases remaining between them. There are 15 residues in the CDR3.

CDR3 loop: CASSLPGDQPQHF. The DNA for the CDR3 is TGTGCCAGCAGCTTACCGGGCGATCAGCCCCAGCATTTT. The chain is built from TRBV7-8 and TRBJ1-5; no definite D call. V was clipped by 2 bases and J by 5 bases, with 7 bases between them. This CDR3 comprises 13 residues. Looked up from germline, CDR1 is SGHVS and CDR2 is FQNEAQ.

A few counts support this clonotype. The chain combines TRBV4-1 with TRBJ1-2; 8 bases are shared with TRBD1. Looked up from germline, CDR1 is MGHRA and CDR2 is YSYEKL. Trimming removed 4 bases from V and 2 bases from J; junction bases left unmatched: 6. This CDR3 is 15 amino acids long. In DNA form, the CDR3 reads TGCGCCAGCAGCCCAGGGACAGGTGACAACTATGGCTACACCTTC. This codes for CASSPGTGDNYGYTF.

CDR3 residues: CASSSTPGTASSYNEQFF. CDR3 DNA sequence: TGTGCCAGCAGCTCCACACCCGGGACAGCAAGCTCCTACAATGAGCAGTTCTTC. This rearrangement joins TRBV7-6 to TRBJ2-1; 7 bases are a match to TRBD1. Germline trimming cut 4 bases from V and 0 bases from J; bases unmatched to any gene: 12. The germline V gene has CDR1 SGHVS and CDR2 FNYEAQ. The CDR3 covers 18 residues. The entire variable domain, with the rest obtained from reference TRBV7-6 and TRBJ2-1, is as follows: GAGVSQSPRYKVTKRGQDVALRCDPISGHVSLYWYRQALGQGPEFLTYFNYEAQQDKSGLPNDRFSAERPEGSISTLTIQRTEQRDSAMYRCASSSTPGTASSYNEQFFGPGTRLTVL.

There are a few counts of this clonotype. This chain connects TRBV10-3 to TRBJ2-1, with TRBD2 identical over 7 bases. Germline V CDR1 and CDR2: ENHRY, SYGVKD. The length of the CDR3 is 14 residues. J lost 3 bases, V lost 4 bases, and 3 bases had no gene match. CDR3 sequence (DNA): TGTGCCATCAGTGGGGGAGGGGTCTACAATGAGCAGTTCTTC. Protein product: CAISGGGVYNEQFF.

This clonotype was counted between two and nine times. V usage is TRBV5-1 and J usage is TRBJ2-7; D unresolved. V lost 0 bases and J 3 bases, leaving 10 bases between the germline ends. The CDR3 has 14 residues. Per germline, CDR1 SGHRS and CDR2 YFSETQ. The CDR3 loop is CASSLDGLGYEQYF. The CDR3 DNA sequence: TGCGCCAGCAGCTTGGACGGCCTGGGCTACGAGCAGTACTTC.

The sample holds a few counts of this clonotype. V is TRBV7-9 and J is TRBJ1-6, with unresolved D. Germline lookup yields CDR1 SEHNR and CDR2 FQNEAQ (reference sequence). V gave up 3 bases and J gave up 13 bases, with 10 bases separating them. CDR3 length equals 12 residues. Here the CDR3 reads CASSFGPTPLHF. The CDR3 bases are TGTGCCAGCAGCTTCGGCCCGACGCCCCTCCACTTT.

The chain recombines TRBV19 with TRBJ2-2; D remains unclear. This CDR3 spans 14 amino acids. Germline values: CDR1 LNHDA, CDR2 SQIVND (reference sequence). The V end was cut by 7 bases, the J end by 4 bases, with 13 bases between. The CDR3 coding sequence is TGTGCCAGTACCCTGGGGTGGGGCACCGGGGAGCTGTTTTTT. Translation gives CASTLGWGTGELFF.

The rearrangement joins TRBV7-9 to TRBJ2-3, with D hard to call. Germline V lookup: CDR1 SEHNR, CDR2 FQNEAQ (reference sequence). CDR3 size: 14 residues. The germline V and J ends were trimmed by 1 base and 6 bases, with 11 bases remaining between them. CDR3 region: CASSLELLRDTQYF. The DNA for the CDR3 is TGTGCCAGCAGCTTAGAGCTGCTCCGGGATACGCAGTATTTT.

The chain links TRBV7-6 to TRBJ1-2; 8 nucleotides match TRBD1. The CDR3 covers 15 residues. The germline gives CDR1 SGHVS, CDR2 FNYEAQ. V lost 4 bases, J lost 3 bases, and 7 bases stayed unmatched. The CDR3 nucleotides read TGTGCCAGCAGCTACTCGGACAGGGACCACTATGGCTACACCTTC. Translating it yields CASSYSDRDHYGYTF.

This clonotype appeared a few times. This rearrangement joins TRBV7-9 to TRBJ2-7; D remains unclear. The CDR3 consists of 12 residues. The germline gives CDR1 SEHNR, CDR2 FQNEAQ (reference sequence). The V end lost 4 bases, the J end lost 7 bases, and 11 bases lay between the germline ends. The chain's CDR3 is CASSSLGKEQYF. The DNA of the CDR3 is TGTGCCAGCAGCTCCCTAGGAAAAGAGCAGTACTTC.

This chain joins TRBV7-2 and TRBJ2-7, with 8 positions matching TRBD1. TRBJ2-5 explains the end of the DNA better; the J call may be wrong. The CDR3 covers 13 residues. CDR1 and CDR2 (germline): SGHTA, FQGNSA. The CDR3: CASSLGQGETQYF. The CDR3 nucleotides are TGTGCCAGCAGCCTAGGACAGGGAGAGACCCAGTACTTC.

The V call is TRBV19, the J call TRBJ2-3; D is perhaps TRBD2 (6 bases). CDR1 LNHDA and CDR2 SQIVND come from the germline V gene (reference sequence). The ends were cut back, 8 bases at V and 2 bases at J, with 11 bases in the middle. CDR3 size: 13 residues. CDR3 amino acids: CASEEGTTDTQYF. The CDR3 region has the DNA TGTGCCAGTGAGGAGGGTACCACAGATACGCAGTATTTT.

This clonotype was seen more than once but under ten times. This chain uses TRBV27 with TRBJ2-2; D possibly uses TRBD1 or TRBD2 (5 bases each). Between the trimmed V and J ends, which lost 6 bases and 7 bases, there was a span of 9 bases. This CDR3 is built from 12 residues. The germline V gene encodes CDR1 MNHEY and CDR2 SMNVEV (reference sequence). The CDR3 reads CASRLGGGELFF. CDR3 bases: TGTGCCAGCAGACTTGGGGGCGGGGAGCTGTTTTTT.